This is a list of T cell receptor beta chains from one sample in a study of cytomegalovirus exposure and HLA in healthy donors. The method was immunoSEQ multiplex PCR; TCRdb's version includes in-frame clones alone and lacks a portion of them. In the table there are hundreds of thousands of clones, approximately 90% of which are singletons. Sequenced material: PBMCs. The receptors shown here come from a woman aged 18-29 years in good health and CMV-seronegative. Each CDR3 is given with its conserved first and last residue. The D gene is left open where the match is weak. Expanded clones are given a class, and other clones once, few, many or no size at all.

TRBV10-1	once	TRBD1	TRBJ2-7	TGCGCCAGCAGTGAACCGGGACAGGTCTACGAGCAGTACTTC	CASSEPGQVYEQYF
TRBV18	-	TRBD1	TRBJ1-1	TGTGCCAGCTCACCGCAGGGGGCGCAAACTGAAGCTTTCTTT	CASSPQGAQTEAFF
TRBV5-1	-	-	TRBJ2-5	TGCGCCAGCAGCTTGGAGGCAGGGTTAATCCAAGAGACCCAGTACTTC	CASSLEAGLIQETQYF
TRBV2	-	TRBD1	TRBJ1-4	TGTGCCAGCAGTGGACAGGGTTCGGCTAATGAAAAACTGTTTTTT	CASSGQGSANEKLFF
TRBV5-1	once	TRBD2	TRBJ2-1	TGCGCCAGCAGCCTAGATACTAGCGGGGGGTCCGATGAGCAGTTCTTC	CASSLDTSGGSDEQFF
TRBV27	-	TRBD2	TRBJ2-1	TGTGCCAGCAGACGAGACTCTAGCGGAGCTACCTACAATGAGCAGTTCTTC	CASRRDSSGATYNEQFF
TRBV7-4	-	-	TRBJ2-1	TGTGCCAGCAGCGGAGCCTTCCCCCGCTCCTACAATGAGCAGTTCTTC	CASSGAFPRSYNEQFF
TRBV2	-	TRBD1	TRBJ1-5	TGTGCCAGCAGTCCGGGACAGGGAAGAGGTCAGCCCCAGCATTTT	CASSPGQGRGQPQHF
TRBV5-1	-	TRBD1	TRBJ1-5	TGCGCCAGCAGCCCGGGGACAGGGGGTGGCAATCAGCCCCAGCATTTT	CASSPGTGGGNQPQHF
TRBV2	-	TRBD1	TRBJ1-6	TGTGCCAGCAGTCGGACAGGGACGTCCTATAATTCACCCCTCCACTTT	CASSRTGTSYNSPLHF
TRBV6-6	-	-	TRBJ1-2	TGTGCCAGCAGCCCCGGTCGGGGCTACACCTTC	CASSPGRGYTF
TRBV6-4	-	TRBD1	TRBJ2-1	TGTGCCAGCAGCCGGGACAGGGGGGGGAATGAGCAGTTCTTC	CASSRDRGGNEQFF
TRBV11-2	-	-	TRBJ1-1	TGTGCCAGCAGCTTAACCCCGGGAGGCACTGAAGCTTTCTTT	CASSLTPGGTEAFF
TRBV10-3	-	-	TRBJ2-7	TGTGCCATCAGTGAGAAGGAAGGAGACGAGCAGTACTTC	CAISEKEGDEQYF
TRBV5-4	-	-	TRBJ2-1	TGTGCCAGCAGCTTGGCCCTCGTAGGGGGAAATGAGCAGTTCTTC	CASSLALVGGNEQFF
TRBV5-8	-	-	TRBJ1-1	TGTGCCAGCAGCTTGGCAGTTATGAACACTGAAGCTTTCTTT	CASSLAVMNTEAFF
TRBV6-5	-	TRBD2	TRBJ2-7	TGTGCCAGCAGTTATAACAGGGAGACTAGCGGGATCGAGCAGTACTTC	CASSYNRETSGIEQYF
TRBV7-7	few	-	TRBJ2-1	TGTGCCAGCAGCCCCCAGGGCGCAAACTTCAATGAGCAGTTCTTC	CASSPQGANFNEQFF
TRBV6-4	-	-	TRBJ2-2	TGTGCCAGCAGCGGGGGAACAGTTGAGAGGCTAATCACGAACACCGGGGAGCTGTTTTTT	CASSGGTVERLITNTGELFF
TRBV5-1	-	TRBD2	TRBJ2-3	TGCGCCAGCAGCTTCTCTAGCGGGTTCACAGATACGCAGTATTTT	CASSFSSGFTDTQYF
TRBV7-7	-	-	TRBJ2-2	TGTGCCAGCAGCCCCAGTCTGGCGGTCAGCGGGGAGCTGTTTTTT	CASSPSLAVSGELFF
TRBV10-3	-	-	TRBJ2-1	TGTGCCATCAGTGCGGGCCAGGTGACAGACAATGAGCAGTTCTTC	CAISAGQVTDNEQFF
TRBV7-9	-	-	TRBJ2-7	TGTGCCAGCAGCTTAGAACAGACGGAAGGTTACGAGCAGTACTTC	CASSLEQTEGYEQYF
TRBV6-5	-	-	TRBJ1-1	TGTGCCAGCAGTCGCTTACAGGACCTGAACACTGAAGCTTTCTTT	CASSRLQDLNTEAFF
TRBV5-1	-	TRBD1	TRBJ2-7	TGCGCCAGCAGCTTTGTGCAGGGGGCCTACGAGCAGTACTTC	CASSFVQGAYEQYF
TRBV28	-	-	TRBJ2-5	TGTGCCAGCAGTGATGGTAACCCGCCAGGGACCCAGTACTTC	CASSDGNPPGTQYF
TRBV10-2	-	-	TRBJ1-2	TGCGCCAGCAGTGAACTAAGAGGTGACTATGGCTACACCTTC	CASSELRGDYGYTF
TRBV19	-	-	TRBJ2-1	TGTGCCAGTAGTATAGACCTAGAAACTCTGACGTTCTTC	CASSIDLETLTFF
TRBV9	-	TRBD2	TRBJ2-7	TGTGCCAGCAGCCCACTAGCGGGGGCCTACGAGCAGTACTTC	CASSPLAGAYEQYF
TRBV4-2	few	TRBD1	TRBJ1-2	TGTGCCAGCAGCCAAGATGGCACAGGGGATAAAAGCTACACCTTC	CASSQDGTGDKSYTF
TRBV28	-	TRBD2	TRBJ2-7	TGTGCCAGCAGTAGGACTAGCGGGAGACCCGAGCAGTACTTC	CASSRTSGRPEQYF
TRBV7-9	-	TRBD1	TRBJ1-2	TGTGCCAGCAGCCCAGTGGGACAGCTCTATGGCTACACCTTC	CASSPVGQLYGYTF
TRBV7-8	-	-	TRBJ2-1	TGTGCCAGCAGCTTAGGACGGGTTAGCTCCTACAATGAGCAGTTCTTC	CASSLGRVSSYNEQFF
TRBV5-4	-	TRBD2	TRBJ2-1	TGTGCCAGCAGCTTGGCGGGACTAGCCTACAATGAGCAGTTCTTC	CASSLAGLAYNEQFF
TRBV7-6	-	-	TRBJ2-3	TGTGCCAGCAGCCTTAGCGGAGGCACAGATACGCAGTATTTT	CASSLSGGTDTQYF
TRBV6-5	-	-	TRBJ2-7	TGTGCCAGCAGTTACTCGGGGTGGCCTTCGGGAGAGCAGTACTTC	CASSYSGWPSGEQYF
TRBV5-1	-	-	TRBJ1-5	TGCGCCAGCAGCTTGGGGCCGGCTTCGGGGAGTCAGCCCCAGCATTTT	CASSLGPASGSQPQHF
TRBV4-1	-	TRBD2	TRBJ2-5	TGCGCCAGCAGACTCCTCGGGACTAGCGGGGAGGACCAAGAGACCCAGTACTTC	CASRLLGTSGEDQETQYF
TRBV15	-	TRBD1	TRBJ1-5	TGTGCCACCAGCAGGGACAGGGGTGGTGGCAATCAGCCCCAGCATTTT	CATSRDRGGGNQPQHF
TRBV7-9	few	TRBD1	TRBJ2-7	TGTGCCAGCAGCCCATCTATCGGCCCCGGGACAGGGGGTCTCGAGCAGTACTTC	CASSPSIGPGTGGLEQYF
TRBV5-1	-	-	TRBJ2-3	TGCGCCAGCAGCTTCAGGGATCCCCTTACAGATACGCAGTATTTT	CASSFRDPLTDTQYF
TRBV9	-	-	TRBJ2-1	TGTGCCAGCAGCTTTAGCGGCTCCTACAATGAGCAGTTCTTC	CASSFSGSYNEQFF